This TCR beta chain was retrieved from a study of PD-L1 blockade in urothelial cancer. Study information: About 90% of the roughly 30 patients were men who had bladder-origin urothelial cancer. Blood drawn 3 weeks (second dose) and 6 weeks after treatment start was analyzed.

PCRs each included synthetic TCR analog templates spiked in. This table comes from immunoSEQ multiplex PCR, and its TCRdb copy is limited to in-frame clones, with some not included. There are roughly 130,000 clones in the sample; about four fifths occur only once, and roughly 2.9% lies in the top ten. The time point was: pretreatment peripheral blood. The study collected 1 to 8 samples per patient, pretreatment and on-treatment. Trimming pared 7 bases from V and 0 bases from J, leaving 16 bases between. The CDR3 runs to 16 residues. CDR1 LNHDA and CDR2 SQIVND come from the germline V gene (reference sequence).

This TCR was recovered from a man aged 45 to 65 with urothelial cancer. The material sequenced was PBMCs, taken around atezolizumab (anti-PD-L1) treatment. J is TRBJ1-5 and V is TRBV19; tentatively, D is TRBD1 (5 bases). CDR3 protein: CASNQDTTFSNQPQHF. Here the CDR3 DNA reads TGTGCCAGTAACCAGGACACCACCTTTAGCAATCAGCCCCAGCATTTT.